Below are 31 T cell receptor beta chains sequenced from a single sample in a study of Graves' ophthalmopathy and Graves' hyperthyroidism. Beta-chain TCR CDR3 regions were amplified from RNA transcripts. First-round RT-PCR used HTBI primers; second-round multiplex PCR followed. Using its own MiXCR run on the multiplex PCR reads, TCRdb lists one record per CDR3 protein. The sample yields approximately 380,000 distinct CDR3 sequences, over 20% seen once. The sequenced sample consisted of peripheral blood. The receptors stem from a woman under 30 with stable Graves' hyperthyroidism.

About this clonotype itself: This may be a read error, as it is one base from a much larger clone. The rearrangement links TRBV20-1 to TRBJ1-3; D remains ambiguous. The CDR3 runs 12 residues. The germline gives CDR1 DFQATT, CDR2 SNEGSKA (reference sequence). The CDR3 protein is CSARPPGNTICF. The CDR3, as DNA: TGCAGTGCCCGTCCCCCTGGAAACACCATATGTTTT.

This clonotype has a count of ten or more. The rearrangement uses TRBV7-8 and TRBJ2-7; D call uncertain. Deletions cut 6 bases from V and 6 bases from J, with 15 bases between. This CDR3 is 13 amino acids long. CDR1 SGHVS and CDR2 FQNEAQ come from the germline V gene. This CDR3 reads CASRSMGIGEQYF. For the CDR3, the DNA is TGTGCCAGCAGGAGCATGGGGATAGGCGAGCAGTACTTC. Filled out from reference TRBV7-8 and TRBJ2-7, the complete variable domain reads GAGVSQSPRYKVAKRGQDVALRCDPISGHVSLFWYQQALGQGPEFLTYFQNEAQLDKSGLPSDRFFAERPEGSVSTLKIQRTQQEDSAVYLCASRSMGIGEQYFGPGTRLTVT.

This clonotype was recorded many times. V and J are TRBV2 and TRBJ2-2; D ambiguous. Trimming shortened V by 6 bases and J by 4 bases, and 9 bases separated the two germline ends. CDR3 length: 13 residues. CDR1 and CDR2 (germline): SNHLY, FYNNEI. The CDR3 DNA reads TGTGCCAGCAGGGATTCCGGCACCGGGGAGCTGTTTTTT. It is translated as CASRDSGTGELFF.

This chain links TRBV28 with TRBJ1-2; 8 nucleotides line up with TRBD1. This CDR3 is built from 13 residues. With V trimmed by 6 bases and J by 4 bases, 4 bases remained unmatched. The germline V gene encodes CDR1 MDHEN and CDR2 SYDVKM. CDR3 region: CASRETGGYGYTF. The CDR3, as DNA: TGTGCCAGCAGGGAAACAGGGGGCTATGGCTACACCTTC.

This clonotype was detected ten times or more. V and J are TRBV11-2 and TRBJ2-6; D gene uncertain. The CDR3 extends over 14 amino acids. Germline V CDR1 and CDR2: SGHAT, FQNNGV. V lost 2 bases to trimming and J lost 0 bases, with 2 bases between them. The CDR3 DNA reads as TGTGCCAGCAGCTTAACCTCTGGGGCCAACGTCCTGACTTTC. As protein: CASSLTSGANVLTF.

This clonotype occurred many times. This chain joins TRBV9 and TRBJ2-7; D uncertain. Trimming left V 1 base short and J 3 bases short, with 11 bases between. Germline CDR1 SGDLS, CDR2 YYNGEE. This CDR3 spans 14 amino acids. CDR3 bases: TGTGCCAGCAGCGTAAGGGTGCAAGACTACGAGCAGTACTTC. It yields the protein CASSVRVQDYEQYF.

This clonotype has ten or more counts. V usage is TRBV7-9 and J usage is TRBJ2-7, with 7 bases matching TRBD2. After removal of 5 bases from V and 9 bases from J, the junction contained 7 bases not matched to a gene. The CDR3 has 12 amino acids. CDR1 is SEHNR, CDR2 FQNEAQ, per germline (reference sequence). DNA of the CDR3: TGTGCCAGCAGCCGGGCGGGGGATCGGCAGTACTTC. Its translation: CASSRAGDRQYF.

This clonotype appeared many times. CDR3: CASSYYLAGGYF. The DNA of the CDR3 is TGTGCCAGCAGTTACTACCTAGCGGGAGGGTACTTC. This chain links TRBV6-5 with TRBJ2-5; TRBD2 matches at 11 bases. Trimming removed 1 base from V and 13 bases from J; junction bases left unmatched: 2. CDR3 size: 12 residues. Per germline, CDR1 MNHEY and CDR2 SVGAGI.

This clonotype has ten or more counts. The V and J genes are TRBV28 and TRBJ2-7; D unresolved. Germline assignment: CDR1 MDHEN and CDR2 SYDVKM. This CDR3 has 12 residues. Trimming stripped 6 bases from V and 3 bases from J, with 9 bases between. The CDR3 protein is CASRSVNYEQYF. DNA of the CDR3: TGTGCCAGCAGGTCGGTAAACTACGAGCAGTACTTC.

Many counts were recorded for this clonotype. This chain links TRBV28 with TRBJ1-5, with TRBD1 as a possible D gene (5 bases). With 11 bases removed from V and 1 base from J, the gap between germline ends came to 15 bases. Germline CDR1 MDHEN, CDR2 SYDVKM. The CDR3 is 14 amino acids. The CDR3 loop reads CAYMRAGSNQPQHF. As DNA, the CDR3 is TGTGCCTATATGCGGGCAGGGAGCAATCAGCCCCAGCATTTT.

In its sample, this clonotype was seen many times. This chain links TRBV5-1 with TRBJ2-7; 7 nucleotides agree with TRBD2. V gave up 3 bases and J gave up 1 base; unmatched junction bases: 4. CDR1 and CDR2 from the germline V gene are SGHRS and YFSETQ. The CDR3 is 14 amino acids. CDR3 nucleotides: TGCGCCAGCAGCTCCTGGGGGGGATCCTACGAGCAGTACTTC. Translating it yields CASSSWGGSYEQYF.

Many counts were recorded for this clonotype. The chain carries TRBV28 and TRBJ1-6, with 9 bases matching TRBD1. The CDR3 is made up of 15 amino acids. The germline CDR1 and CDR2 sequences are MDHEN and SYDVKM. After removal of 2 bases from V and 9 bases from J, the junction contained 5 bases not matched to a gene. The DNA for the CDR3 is TGTGCCAGCAGTTTACCGACAGGGGGGGCTTCACCCCTCCACTTT. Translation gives CASSLPTGGASPLHF.

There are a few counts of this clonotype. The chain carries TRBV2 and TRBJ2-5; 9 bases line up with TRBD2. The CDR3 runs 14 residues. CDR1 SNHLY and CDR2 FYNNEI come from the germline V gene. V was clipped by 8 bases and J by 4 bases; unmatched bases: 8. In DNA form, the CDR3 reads TGTGCCAGCGCTGCTGCGGGGGGGGGAGAGACCCAGTACTTC. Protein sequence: CASAAAGGGETQYF.

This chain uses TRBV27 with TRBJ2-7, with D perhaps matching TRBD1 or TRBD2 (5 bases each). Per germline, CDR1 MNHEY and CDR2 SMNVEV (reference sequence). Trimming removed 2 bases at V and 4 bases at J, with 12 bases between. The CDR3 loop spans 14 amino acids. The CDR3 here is CASSLGTAGYEQYF. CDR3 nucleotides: TGTGCCAGCAGTTTAGGGACCGCAGGGTACGAGCAGTACTTC.

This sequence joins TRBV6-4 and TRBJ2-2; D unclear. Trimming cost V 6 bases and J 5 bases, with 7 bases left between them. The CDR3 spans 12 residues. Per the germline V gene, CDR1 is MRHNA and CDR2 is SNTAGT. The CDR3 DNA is TGTGCCAGCAGATCCCATACCGGGGAGCTGTTTTTT. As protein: CASRSHTGELFF.

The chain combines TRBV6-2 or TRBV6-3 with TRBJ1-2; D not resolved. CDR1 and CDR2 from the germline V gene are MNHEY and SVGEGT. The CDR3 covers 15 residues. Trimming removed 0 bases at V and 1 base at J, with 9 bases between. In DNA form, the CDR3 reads TGTGCCAGCAGTTACTCGCTGACGCATAACTATGGCTACACCTTC. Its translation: CASSYSLTHNYGYTF.

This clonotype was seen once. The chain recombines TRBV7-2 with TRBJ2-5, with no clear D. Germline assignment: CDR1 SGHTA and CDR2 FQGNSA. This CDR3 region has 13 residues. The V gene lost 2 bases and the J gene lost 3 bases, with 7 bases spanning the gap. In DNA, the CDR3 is TGTGCCAGCAGCTTAATTCCCAAAGAGACCCAGTACTTC. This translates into CASSLIPKETQYF.

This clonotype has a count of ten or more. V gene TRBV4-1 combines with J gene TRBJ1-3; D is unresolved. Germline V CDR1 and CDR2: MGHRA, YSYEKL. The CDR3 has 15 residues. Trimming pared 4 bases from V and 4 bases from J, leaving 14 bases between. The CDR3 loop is CASSPGRGLGNTIYF. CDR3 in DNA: TGCGCCAGCAGCCCCGGGAGAGGGTTGGGAAACACCATATATTTT.

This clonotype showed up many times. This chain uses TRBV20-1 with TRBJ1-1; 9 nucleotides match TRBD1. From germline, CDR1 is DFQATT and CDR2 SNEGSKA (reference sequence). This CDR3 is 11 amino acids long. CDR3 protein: CRTGGFTEAFF. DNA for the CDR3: TGCAGAACAGGGGGCTTCACTGAAGCTTTCTTT.

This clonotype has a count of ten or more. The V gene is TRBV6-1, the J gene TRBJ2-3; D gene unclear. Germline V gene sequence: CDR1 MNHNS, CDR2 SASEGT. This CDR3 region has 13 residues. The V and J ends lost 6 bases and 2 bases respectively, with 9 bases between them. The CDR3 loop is CASSEQVTDTQYF. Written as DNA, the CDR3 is TGTGCCAGCAGCGAGCAGGTCACAGATACGCAGTATTTT.

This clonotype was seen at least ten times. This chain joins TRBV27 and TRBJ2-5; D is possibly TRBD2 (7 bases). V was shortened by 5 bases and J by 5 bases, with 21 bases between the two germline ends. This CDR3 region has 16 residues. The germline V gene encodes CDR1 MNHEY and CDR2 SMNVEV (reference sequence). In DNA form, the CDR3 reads TGTGCCAGCAGTACCAATTTGGGGGGGGGCCGCGAGACCCAGTACTTC. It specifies CASSTNLGGGRETQYF.

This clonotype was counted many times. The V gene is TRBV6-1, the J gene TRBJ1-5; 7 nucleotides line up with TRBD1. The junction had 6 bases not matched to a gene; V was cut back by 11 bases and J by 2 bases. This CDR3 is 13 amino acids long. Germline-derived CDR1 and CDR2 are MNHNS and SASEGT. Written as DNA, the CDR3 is TGTGCCGGGGTCGGACAGGGCAATCAGCCCCAGCATTTT. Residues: CAGVGQGNQPQHF.

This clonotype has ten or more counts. CDR3 in DNA: TGTGCCAGCAGCTTGAGACAGGGGAGCAATCAGCCCCAGCATTTT. This translates into CASSLRQGSNQPQHF. The chain employs TRBV7-8 and TRBJ1-5, with 8 bases lining up with TRBD1. The CDR3 contains 15 residues. V gave up 3 bases and J gave up 1 base; unmatched junction bases: 2. Germline V gene sequence: CDR1 SGHVS, CDR2 FQNEAQ.

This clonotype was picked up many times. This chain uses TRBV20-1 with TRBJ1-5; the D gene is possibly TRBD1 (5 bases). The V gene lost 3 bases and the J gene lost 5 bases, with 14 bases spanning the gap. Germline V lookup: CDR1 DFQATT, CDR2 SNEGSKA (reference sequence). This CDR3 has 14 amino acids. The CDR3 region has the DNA TGCAGTGCTAGTAGATGGGGCAGGGATCAGCCCCAGCATTTT. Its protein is CSASRWGRDQPQHF.

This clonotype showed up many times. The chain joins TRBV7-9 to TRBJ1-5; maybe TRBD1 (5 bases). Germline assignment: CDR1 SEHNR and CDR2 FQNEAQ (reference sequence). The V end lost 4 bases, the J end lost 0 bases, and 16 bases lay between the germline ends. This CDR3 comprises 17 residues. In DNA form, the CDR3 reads TGTGCCAGCAGCTCCACCAAGGGGTTCTATAGCAATCAGCCCCAGCATTTT. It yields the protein CASSSTKGFYSNQPQHF.

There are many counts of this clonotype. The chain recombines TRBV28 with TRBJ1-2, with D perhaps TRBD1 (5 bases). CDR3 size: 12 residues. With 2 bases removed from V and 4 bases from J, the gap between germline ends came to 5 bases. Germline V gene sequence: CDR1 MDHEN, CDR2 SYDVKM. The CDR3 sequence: CASSLQGYGYTF. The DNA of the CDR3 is TGTGCCAGCAGTTTACAGGGCTATGGCTACACCTTC.

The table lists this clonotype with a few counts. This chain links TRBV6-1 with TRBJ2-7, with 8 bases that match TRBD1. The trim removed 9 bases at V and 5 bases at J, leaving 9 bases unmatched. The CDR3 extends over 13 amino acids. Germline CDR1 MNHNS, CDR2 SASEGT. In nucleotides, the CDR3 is TGTGCCAGTCATAGGACAGGGAAAGACGAGCAGTACTTC. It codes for CASHRTGKDEQYF.

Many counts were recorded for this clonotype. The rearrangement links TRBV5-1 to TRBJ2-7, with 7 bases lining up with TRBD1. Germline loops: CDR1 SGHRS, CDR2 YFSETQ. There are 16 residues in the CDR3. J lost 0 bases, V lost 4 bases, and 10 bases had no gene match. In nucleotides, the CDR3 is TGCGCCAGCAGCGTCCATTCCGGGACAGTCTCCTACGAGCAGTACTTC. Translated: CASSVHSGTVSYEQYF.

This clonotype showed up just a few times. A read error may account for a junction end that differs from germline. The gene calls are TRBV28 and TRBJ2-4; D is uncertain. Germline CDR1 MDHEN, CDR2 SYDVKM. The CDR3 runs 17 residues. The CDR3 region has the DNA TGTGCCAGCAGTTCTTATTACGTCCCCTCTTCCCGAAACATTAAGTACTTC. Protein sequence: CASSSYYVPSSRNIKYF.

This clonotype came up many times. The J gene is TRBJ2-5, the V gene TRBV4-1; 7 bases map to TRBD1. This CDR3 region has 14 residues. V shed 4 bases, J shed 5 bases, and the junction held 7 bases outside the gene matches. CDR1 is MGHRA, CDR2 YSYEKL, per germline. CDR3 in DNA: TGCGCCAGCAGCCTACAAGGGGGCGCGGAGACCCAGTACTTC. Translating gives CASSLQGGAETQYF.

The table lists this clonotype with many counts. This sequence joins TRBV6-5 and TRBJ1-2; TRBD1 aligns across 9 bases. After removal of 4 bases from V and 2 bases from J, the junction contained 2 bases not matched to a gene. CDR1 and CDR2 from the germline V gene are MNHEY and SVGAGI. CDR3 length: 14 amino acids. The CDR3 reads CASSWDRENYGYTF. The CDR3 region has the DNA TGTGCCAGCAGTTGGGACAGGGAGAACTATGGCTACACCTTC.